This TCR beta chain was recorded in a study of blood T cell repertoires in COVID-19. Germline V gives CDR1 SNHLY, CDR2 FYNNEI. V shed 7 bases, J shed 3 bases, and the junction held 6 bases outside the gene matches. CDR3 size: 15 residues. Original data processing: Amplification of reference gene primers was used by the study to estimate nucleated cell counts. Using immunoSEQ multiplex PCR, the repertoire was profiled, and TCRdb retains in-frame clones only, with some absent. V, J and clone size are taken as reported in that table, and D and trimming were inferred from the DNA itself. Found here are 270,000 or so clones, roughly 85% of them singletons; the top ten hold approximately 9%.

The source material was peripheral blood. The chain carries TRBV2 and TRBJ1-3; 10 positions agree with TRBD1. The TCR sequence derives from a woman aged 50 to 65 who had recovered from COVID-19. CDR3 in amino acids: CASTRTGGNGNTIYF. The CDR3, as DNA: TGTGCCAGCACCAGGACAGGGGGGAATGGAAACACCATATATTTT.